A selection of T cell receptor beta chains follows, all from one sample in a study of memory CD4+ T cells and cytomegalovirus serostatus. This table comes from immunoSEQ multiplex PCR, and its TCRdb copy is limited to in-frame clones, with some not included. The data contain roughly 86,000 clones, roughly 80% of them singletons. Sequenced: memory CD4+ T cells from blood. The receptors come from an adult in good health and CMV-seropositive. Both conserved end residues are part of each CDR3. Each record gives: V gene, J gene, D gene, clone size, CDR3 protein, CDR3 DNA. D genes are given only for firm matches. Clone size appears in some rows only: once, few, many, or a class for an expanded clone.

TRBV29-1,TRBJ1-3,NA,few,CSARDIGGPGNTIYF,TGCAGCGCCCGGGACATCGGGGGTCCTGGAAACACCATATATTTT
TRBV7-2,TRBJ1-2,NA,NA,CASSSNGHYGYTF,TGTGCCAGCAGCAGCAATGGGCACTATGGCTACACCTTC
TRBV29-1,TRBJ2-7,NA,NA,CSVEDSGSSYEQYF,TGCAGCGTTGAAGACAGCGGCAGCTCCTACGAGCAGTACTTC
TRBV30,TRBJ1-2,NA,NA,CAWSRGTGDGYTF,TGTGCCTGGAGTCGTGGAACGGGAGATGGCTACACCTTC
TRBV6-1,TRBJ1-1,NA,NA,CASSEMYGQLNTEAFF,TGTGCCAGCAGTGAGATGTACGGACAGTTGAACACTGAAGCTTTCTTT
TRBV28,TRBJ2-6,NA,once,CASSLPGTPSGANVLTF,TGTGCCAGCAGTTTACCAGGTACCCCCTCTGGGGCCAACGTCCTGACTTTC
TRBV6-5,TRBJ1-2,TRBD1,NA,CASRPGQGIYGYTF,TGTGCCAGCAGACCAGGACAGGGGATCTATGGCTACACCTTC
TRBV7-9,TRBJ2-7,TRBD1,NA,CASSLGQGAGEQYF,TGTGCCAGCAGCCTGGGACAGGGGGCTGGGGAGCAGTACTTC
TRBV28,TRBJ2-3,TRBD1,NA,CASRGQGEYTQYF,TGTGCCAGCAGGGGACAGGGGGAATATACGCAGTATTTT
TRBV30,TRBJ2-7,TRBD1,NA,CAWRETGGSSEQYF,TGTGCCTGGAGGGAGACAGGGGGGAGTAGCGAGCAGTACTTC
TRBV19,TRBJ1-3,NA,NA,CASSATRGNTIYF,TGTGCCAGTAGTGCAACCCGTGGTAACACCATATATTTT
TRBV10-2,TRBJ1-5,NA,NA,CASSPQAVSNQPQHF,TGCGCCAGCAGTCCCCAGGCGGTGAGCAATCAGCCCCAGCATTTT
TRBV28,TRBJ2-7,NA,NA,CASSPTSYSSYEQYF,TGTGCCAGCAGCCCGACTTCTTATAGCTCCTACGAGCAGTACTTC
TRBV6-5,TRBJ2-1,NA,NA,CASTYGPRGNEQFF,TGTGCCAGCACCTACGGGCCTAGGGGCAATGAGCAGTTCTTC
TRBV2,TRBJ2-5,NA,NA,CASRGSLQETQYF,TGTGCCAGCAGGGGAAGCCTCCAAGAGACCCAGTACTTC
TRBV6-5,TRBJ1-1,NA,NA,CASRPQGRGTEAFF,TGTGCCAGCAGACCACAGGGCCGGGGGACTGAAGCTTTCTTT
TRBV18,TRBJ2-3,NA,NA,CASSPQAGSNTQYF,TGTGCCAGCTCACCACAAGCAGGGTCAAATACGCAGTATTTT
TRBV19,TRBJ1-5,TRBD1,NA,CASSPGQFNQPQHF,TGTGCCAGTAGCCCGGGACAGTTCAATCAGCCCCAGCATTTT
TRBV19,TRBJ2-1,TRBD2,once,CASMGAGRRSYNEQFF,TGTGCCAGTATGGGAGCGGGGAGGCGCTCCTACAATGAGCAGTTCTTC
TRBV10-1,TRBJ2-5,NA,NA,CASSESTNKREETQYF,TGCGCCAGCAGTGAGTCGACGAATAAGCGGGAAGAGACCCAGTACTTC
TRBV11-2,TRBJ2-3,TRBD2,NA,CASSLLAGVADTQYF,TGTGCCAGCAGCCTTCTAGCGGGAGTAGCAGATACGCAGTATTTT
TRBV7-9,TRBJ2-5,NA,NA,CASSLVGQPGETQYF,TGTGCCAGCAGCTTAGTTGGGCAGCCGGGGGAGACCCAGTACTTC
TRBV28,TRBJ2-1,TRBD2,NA,CASRLAGAAYNEQFF,TGTGCCAGCAGGCTAGCGGGAGCTGCCTACAATGAGCAGTTCTTC
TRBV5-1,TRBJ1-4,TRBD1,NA,CASRDRGATNEKLFF,TGCGCCAGCCGGGACAGGGGGGCCACTAATGAAAAACTGTTTTTT
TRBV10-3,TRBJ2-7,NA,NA,CAISPGPPSSSYEQYF,TGTGCCATCAGCCCTGGACCCCCGTCGTCCTCCTACGAGCAGTACTTC